The rows below give T cell receptor beta chains drawn from one sample of a study of post-analysis software for immune sequencing data. TCRdb redid the calling of the PCR reads with MiXCR, one entry per CDR3 protein. Found here are about 770,000 distinct CDR3 sequences, about half of them singletons; the top ten hold around 4.7%. Sequenced material: blood. Receptors originate from a girl aged 10 to 17 with multiple sclerosis. Each CDR3 is given without its conserved first and last residue. Each record gives: V gene, clone size, CDR3 protein. Expanded clones are given a class, and other clones once, few, many or no size at all.

TRBV7-9,.,ASSLEANSPLH
TRBV28,.,ASRKGGSYGYT
TRBV29-1,.,SVGAGGSQETQY
TRBV7-3,few,ASRRTPSTDTQY
TRBV29-1,.,SVRQVGNQQF
TRBV7-2,.,ASSLASSTVGYEQY
TRBV28,.,ASSRREGTTDTQY
TRBV11-1,.,ASSRSGGSSYNEQF
TRBV11-2,.,ASSPRGSSSEQY
TRBV27,few,ASRLTGATNEKLF
TRBV29-1,few,SAVGTGEGYEQY
TRBV15,.,ATSRDPRLAGVYNEQF
TRBV5-1,.,ASRSSRDRFSNYGYT
TRBV11-2,.,ASSLGNRASHEQF
TRBV28,.,ASTPRNYEQY
TRBV7-2,few,ASSLAHGDTQY
TRBV4-3,.,ASSQEPGQGNSPLH
TRBV4-3,.,ASSQDWGAAYEQY
TRBV10-1,.,ASSEAFGQGSEQY
TRBV10-3,.,AISESGTSAHGYT
TRBV10-3,.,ATTQGVATNEKLF
TRBV9,few,ASSPLAGVSYNEQF
TRBV20-1,.,SAGGRAGYGYT
TRBV12-3/TRBV12-4,.,ASSFHGAPYEQY
TRBV15,.,ATSLLQGQGSQPQH
TRBV29-1,.,SVGFTGPYNEQF
TRBV19,few,ASSIAGFEAF
TRBV6-2/TRBV6-3,few,ASSGAGPNTDTQY
TRBV12-3/TRBV12-4,.,ASSKQGSTYEQY
TRBV10-3,.,AISGQRGTGAKNIQY
TRBV7-2,.,ASSWRDTEAF
TRBV12-5,.,ASRLTIRSLGSSYNEQF
TRBV11-3,few,ASSSRDHNEQF
TRBV4-1,.,ASSLQYSWGETQY
TRBV10-2,.,ASSHDRNEQY
TRBV20-1,.,SARASSGSEF
TRBV27,.,ASSLIAEPYNEQF
TRBV20-1,.,SARWAAKSYEQY
TRBV15,few,ATSNLFPNRGGYT
TRBV11-3,once,ASSRLAVLNYEQY
TRBV6-1,.,ASSSSRSNQPQH
TRBV19,.,ASSKRDRAYEQY
TRBV5-1,once,ASSPQSGGSYEQY
TRBV29-1,few,SVPTGGVVETQY
TRBV29-1,.,SVGRLAGKYEQY
TRBV11-2,few,AITRGTEAF